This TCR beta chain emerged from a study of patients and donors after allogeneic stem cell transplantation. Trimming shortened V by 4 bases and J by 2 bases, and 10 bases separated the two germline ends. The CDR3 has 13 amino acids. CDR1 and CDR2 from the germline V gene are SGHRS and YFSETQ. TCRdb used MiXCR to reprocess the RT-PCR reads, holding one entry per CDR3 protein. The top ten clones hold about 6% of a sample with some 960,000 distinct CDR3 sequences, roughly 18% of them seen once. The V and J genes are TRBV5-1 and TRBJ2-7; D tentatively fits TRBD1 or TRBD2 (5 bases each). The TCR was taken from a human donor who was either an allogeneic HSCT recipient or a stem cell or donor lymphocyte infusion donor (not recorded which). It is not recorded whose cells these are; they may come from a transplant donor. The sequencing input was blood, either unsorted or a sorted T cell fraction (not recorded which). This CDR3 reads CASSVGPAYEQYF. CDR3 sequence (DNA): TGCGCCAGCAGCGTGGGACCCGCCTACGAGCAGTACTTC.